This T cell receptor (beta chain) was identified in a study of cytomegalovirus exposure and HLA in healthy donors (dated by TCRdb to the late 2010s). Describing the broader study: In an earlier analysis of some 610 of the donors, 276 Gb of sequence data and 117 million unique TCR beta sequences from approximately 180 million T cells were reported. Several DR-DQ haplotypes were handled as single units for association and clustering, since linkage in the cohort was strong. HLA typing included class I and class II loci at four-digit resolution. The study was designed to test whether signatures of past pathogen exposure could be identified by cataloging public T cell receptors. To predict cytomegalovirus infection status, the study combined high-throughput TCR immunosequencing, statistical association of individual TCRs with disease status, and machine learning. Donor age, sex, ethnicity and CMV serostatus were collected together with the repertoire data. An early release covering around 630 HLA-typed donors comprised roughly 300 gigabases of sequencing data and around 86 million unique TCR sequences. Typing coverage differed by locus: A, B, C, DRB1 and DQB1 were typed in about 620-640 donors, DQA1 in about 550, DPA1 in around 610, and DPB1 in roughly 450. An earlier analysis of approximately 580 of the donors used high-throughput TCR beta sequencing to judge whether each TCR beta V gene segment behaved as functional or pseudogenic. To study patterns of TCR occurrence, a later analysis re-analyzed previously published TCR beta repertoires from around 660 donors and added high-resolution HLA genotyping. The T cell repertoires of several hundred subjects were profiled by immunosequencing and related to cytomegalovirus serostatus. In addition to the first cohort of 666 subjects, a separate validation cohort of under 150 different subjects was used. Rather than using new phenotypic data, the later analysis identified candidate immune exposures from TCR beta sequences and from how often those sequences occurred across donors. Across under 500 genotyped donors of the cohort, an average of approximately 240,000 unique TCR beta nucleotide sequences per donor were sequenced, and 15% to 20% of those sequences were non-productive. All discovery cohort repertoires had been generated on a single sequencing platform. In a later genetic analysis, genome-wide SNP genotypes for about 65% of the roughly 700 donors were used, and that subset was treated as a discovery cohort. Among the approximately 420 genotyped donors, approximately 81% belonged to the genetic ancestry cluster associated with self-reported Caucasian donors. Findings and caveats that apply to the study as a whole: A later analysis reported that several top co-occurrence clusters appeared linked to parvovirus B19, influenza, CMV and Epstein-Barr virus. A later genetic analysis reported fewer N-insertions in productive TCRs among donors in an Asian-associated ancestry cluster than the approximately 670-donor mean. CMV serostatus was the only immune exposure information available for the cohort. According to a later analysis, most CMV-associated TCR beta chains appeared to be HLA-restricted, and the HLA associations seemed to be driven largely by CMV exposure. Most TCR sequences were seen in very few donors, while some public TCRs were found in many individuals. Because counts were too low, roughly 16 rarely observed V segments, including chromosome 9 orphons, were excluded from the earlier analysis of fewer than 650 of the donors. Sequencing depth was assumed to be roughly uniform across donors in the presence/absence analyses, though that assumption may not hold. In an earlier analysis of a few hundred of the donors, most TCR beta V segments were observed in productive rearrangements about 87% or about 30% of the time, broadly matching IMGT annotations. Cytomegalovirus status was reported to be diagnosed by the classifier with high specificity and sensitivity in both the original and validation cohorts. The study gave a list of about 170 TCR beta chains associated with cytomegalovirus. A few of the identified cytomegalovirus-associated TCR beta chains were confirmed in vitro to be specific for cytomegalovirus antigens. A cluster of highly shared sequence variants was judged likely to be a technical artifact of the sequencing pipeline. Because some donors lacked HLA typing at each locus, the association tests relied only on the typed subset. Linkage disequilibrium might explain the correlated functional status among segregating V segments, but an unknown experimental factor could not be excluded. In this cohort, only TCR beta chains were sequenced, and detectable features were limited by the absence of alpha or paired-chain data. A later analysis found that HLA-associated TCR beta chains were more clonally expanded and had lower generation probabilities than equally common non-associated chains. A further reported finding was that TCR beta sequences accurately predicted the HLA-A and HLA-B alleles for most subjects in the first cohort. A later genetic analysis associated a missense DCLRE1C variant with V-gene and J-gene trimming of TCR beta chains, and an independent cohort replicated the association. A later analysis found that TCR association rates varied across HLA loci, with DRB1 alleles showing the most associated TCRs and HLA-C alleles the fewest. The 87-base-pair reads could not distinguish some IMGT-functional V segments, including TRBV6-2 and TRBV6-3, so those segments were excluded. The authors suggested that the approach could potentially be extended to other disease states and immunological phenotypes. Specific HLA alleles were associated with 15,000 to 20,000 TCR beta sequences at a false discovery rate of 0.05 in a later analysis. Assigning TCR associations to individual alleles was difficult when HLA alleles, especially DR and DQ, strongly co-occurred.

Library prep was done by the immunoSEQ multiplex PCR assay. For the multiplex PCR, a mixture combining 60 forward primers for TCR Vbeta segments and 13 reverse primers for TCR Jbeta segments was used. The CDR3 region of rearranged TCR beta genes was amplified from genomic DNA by a multiplex PCR assay. The Illumina HiSeq System was used to sequence the amplified TCR beta libraries as 87-base-pair reads. In the authors' own workflow: In a later analysis, roughly 80 million unique TCR beta chains were counted across the approximately 640 repertoires, and roughly 11 million of these chains were shared by at least two donors. To remove PCR and sequencing errors, raw reads were error-corrected and collapsed into unique sequences using a nearest-neighbor algorithm that merged closely related sequences. V, D and J gene segments were assigned by aligning CDR3 sequences to IMGT reference sequences. For a sequence to be retained, a match of at least six nucleotides was required to both a V gene segment and a J gene segment. Rearrangements were called productive when the CDR3 lacked stop codons and stayed in frame with V and J; all others were non-productive. Following IMGT convention, CDR3 was defined as the stretch from the second conserved V-encoded cysteine to the conserved J-encoded phenylalanine. Sequences without an unambiguous match to a single V gene segment were excluded from the earlier analysis of about 640 of the donors. In an earlier analysis of some 590 of the donors, V segments were called functional above 56.7% productive rearrangements and were called segregating when the between-donor standard deviation exceeded 5%. A statistical classification framework was built to diagnose cytomegalovirus status from the catalog of TCR beta chain sequences. A later analysis assigned V and J genes by comparing TCR nucleotide sequences with IMGT/GENE-DB human TR gene sequences. A later analysis assigned CDR3 sequences and most-parsimonious VDJ recombination scenarios with the TCRdist pipeline. In a later analysis, each TCR beta chain was defined by its CDR3 amino acid sequence together with its V-gene family, and reads without a unique V-gene family were excluded. As a way to deal with suspected cross-contamination and a sequencing artifact, a later analysis dropped approximately 570 nucleotide sequences that were highly shared and had low generation probability. For each public chain, a later analysis derived a clonal expansion index from normalized ranks of inferred template counts within each repertoire. In a later analysis, generation probabilities were computed using a VDJ recombination model fitted to out-of-frame rearrangements, and the results were checked against IGoR. Hypergeometric tests were used in a later analysis to score TCR-TCR, TCR-HLA and TCR-CMV co-occurrence, with a repertoire-size bias correction applied to the TCR pairs. A later analysis estimated false discovery rates by permuting HLA or CMV assignments 20 times. In a later analysis, co-occurring TCRs were grouped using DBSCAN, with TCRdist sequence similarity added in when clustering inside HLA-allele-positive subsets. Repertoires with fewer than 30,000 or more than 120,000 public chains, plus five repertoires with anomalous nucleotide sharing, were excluded from co-occurrence clustering. TCRdb re-hosts the immuneACCESS table, in-frame sequences only. Its copies lack some clones; in the studies checked, an unresolved V gene accounts for under half of them, and the cause for the rest is not known. The D gene and trimming were derived from the DNA, and the V and J assignments and clone size from that table. This sample lists 100,000 to 150,000 clones; 65% to 85% were detected once. The top ten constitute about 3.9% of the sample.

CDR1 is given as SEHNR and CDR2 as FQNEAQ, both from the germline V gene (reference sequence). The germline ends are 14 bases apart after V is trimmed by 1 base and J by 7 bases. Counted from cysteine to phenylalanine, this CDR3 has 14 amino acids. Only the CDR3 DNA stays, 42 bases, in frame from base 1. This clone has more than one count but fewer than ten. Its recognized antigen is unknown. Per-base quality was not reported, and no clone a single base away is much larger than it. The cohort comprised around 690 healthy bone marrow donors. All cohort members were sampled while nominally healthy, although unrecorded immune exposures were likely present. The donor was CMV seropositive and belonged to the group of 250 to 350 seropositive cohort members. A peripheral blood sample was provided by each donor, and peripheral blood mononuclear cells were used for TCR beta sequencing. The Qiagen DNeasy Blood Extraction Kit was used to extract genomic DNA from the blood cell samples.

The V and J genes are TRBV7-9 and TRBJ2-7; the D segment could be TRBD1, given 6 matching bases. The material sequenced was PBMCs. This TCR was sampled from a man aged 18 to 29 in good health and CMV-seropositive. The CDR3 amino acid sequence is: CASSLDRVSSEQYF. The sequenced DNA is TGTGCCAGCAGCTTAGACAGGGTATCTAGTGAGCAGTACTTC.